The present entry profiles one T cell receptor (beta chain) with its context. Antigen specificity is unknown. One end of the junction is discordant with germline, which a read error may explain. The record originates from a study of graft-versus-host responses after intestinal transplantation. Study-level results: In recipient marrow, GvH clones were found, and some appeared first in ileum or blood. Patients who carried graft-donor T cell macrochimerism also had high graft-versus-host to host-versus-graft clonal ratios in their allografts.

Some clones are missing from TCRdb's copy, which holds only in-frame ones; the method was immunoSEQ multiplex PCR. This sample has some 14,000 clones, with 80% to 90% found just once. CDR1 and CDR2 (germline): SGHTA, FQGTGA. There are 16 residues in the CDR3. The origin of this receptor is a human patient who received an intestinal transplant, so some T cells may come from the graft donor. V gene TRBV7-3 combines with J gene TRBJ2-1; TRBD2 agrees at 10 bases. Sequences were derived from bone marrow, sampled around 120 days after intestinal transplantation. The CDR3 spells CTSSLASGSSYNEQFF. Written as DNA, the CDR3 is TGTACCAGCAGCTTGGCTAGCGGGAGCTCCTACAATGAGCAGTTCTTC.